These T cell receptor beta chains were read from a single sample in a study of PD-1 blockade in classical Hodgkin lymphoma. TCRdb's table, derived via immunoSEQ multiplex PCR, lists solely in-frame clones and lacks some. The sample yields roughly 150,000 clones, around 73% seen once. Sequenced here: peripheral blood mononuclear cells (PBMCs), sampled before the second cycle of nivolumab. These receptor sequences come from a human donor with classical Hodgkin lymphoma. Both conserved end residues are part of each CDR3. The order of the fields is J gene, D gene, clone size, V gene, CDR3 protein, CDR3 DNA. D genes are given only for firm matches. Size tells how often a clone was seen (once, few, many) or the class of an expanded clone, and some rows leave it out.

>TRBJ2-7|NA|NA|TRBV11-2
CASSLEGLYEQYF
TGTGCCAGCAGCTTAGAGGGCCTCTACGAGCAGTACTTC
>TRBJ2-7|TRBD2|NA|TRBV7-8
CASSLGGLAGLYEQYF
TGTGCCAGCAGCTTAGGCGGACTAGCGGGACTCTACGAGCAGTACTTC
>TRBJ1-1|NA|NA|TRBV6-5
CASSYSTSGVYEAFF
TGTGCCAGCAGTTACTCGACGTCGGGGGTGTATGAAGCTTTCTTT
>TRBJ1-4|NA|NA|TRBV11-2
CASSLDSGTPRRKLFF
TGTGCCAGCAGCTTAGATTCGGGGACACCCCGACGAAAACTGTTTTTT
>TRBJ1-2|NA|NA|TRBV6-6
CASSQQGSYGYTF
TGTGCCAGCAGCCAACAGGGATCCTATGGCTACACCTTC
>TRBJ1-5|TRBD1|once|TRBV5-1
CASSWTGGNQPQHF
TGCGCCAGCAGCTGGACAGGAGGCAATCAGCCCCAGCATTTT
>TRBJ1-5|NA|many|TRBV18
CASQTGSNQPQHF
TGTGCCAGCCAGACAGGAAGCAATCAGCCCCAGCATTTT
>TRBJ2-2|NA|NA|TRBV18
CASWRTPNTGELFF
TGTGCCAGCTGGAGGACACCGAACACCGGGGAGCTGTTTTTT
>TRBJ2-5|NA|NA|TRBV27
CASSLEAAHQETQYF
TGTGCCAGCAGTTTAGAGGCAGCCCACCAAGAGACCCAGTACTTC
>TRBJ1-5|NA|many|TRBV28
CATLTHYQPQHF
TGTGCCACTCTCACACACTATCAGCCCCAGCATTTT
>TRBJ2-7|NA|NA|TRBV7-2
CASSLGPGNSYEQYF
TGTGCCAGCAGCTTAGGGCCGGGGAACTCCTACGAGCAGTACTTC
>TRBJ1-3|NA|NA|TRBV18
CASSPPTGGARSGNTIYF
TGTGCCAGCTCACCACCGACCGGGGGAGCCCGCTCTGGAAACACCATATATTTT
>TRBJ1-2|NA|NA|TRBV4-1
CASSPPVARQAGYGYTF
TGCGCCAGCAGCCCCCCCGTGGCGCGGCAGGCCGGCTATGGCTACACCTTC
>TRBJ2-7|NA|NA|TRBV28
CASRTGQGGSGGAYEQYF
TGTGCCAGCAGGACGGGACAGGGCGGTAGCGGGGGTGCCTACGAGCAGTACTTC
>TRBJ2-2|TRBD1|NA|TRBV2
CASVWDSNTGELFF
TGTGCCAGCGTTTGGGACAGCAACACCGGGGAGCTGTTTTTT
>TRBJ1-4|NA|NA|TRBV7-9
CASSLASEKLFF
TGTGCCAGCAGCTTAGCAAGTGAAAAACTGTTTTTT
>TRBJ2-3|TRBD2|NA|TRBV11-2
CASSLTSGNTDTQYF
TGTGCCAGCAGCTTAACTAGCGGGAACACAGATACGCAGTATTTT
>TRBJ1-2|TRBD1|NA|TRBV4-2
CASSQGWDRIYNYGYTF
TGTGCCAGCAGCCAAGGGTGGGACAGGATCTATAACTATGGCTACACCTTC